This is a list of T cell receptor beta chains from one sample in a study of T cell repertoires in cytomegalovirus infection. These TCRs' antigens remain unknown. One entry per CDR3 protein, called by TCRdb with MiXCR from the reads. This sample has roughly 340,000 distinct CDR3 sequences, with just under 30% found just once. The sample here was cultured PBMCs, taken from culture after CMV antigen stimulation. These receptors were obtained from a human donor in good health (CMV status not recorded). Some clones in this sample may be carry-over from other donors' samples. Both conserved end residues are part of each CDR3. Fields, in order: D gene, V gene, clone size, J gene, CDR3 protein, CDR3 DNA. The D gene is left open where the match is weak. The size of a clone is reported for some rows only, either as once, few or many, or as a class for expanded clones.

d_gene: NA; v_gene: TRBV7-8; abundance: NA; j_gene: TRBJ2-3; CDR3aa: CASSLVDPPGDTQYF; CDR3nt: TGTGCCAGCAGCTTAGTGGACCCGCCGGGAGATACGCAGTATTTT
d_gene: TRBD1; v_gene: TRBV19; abundance: few; j_gene: TRBJ1-1; CDR3aa: CASTDVPGQGGGTEAFF; CDR3nt: TGTGCCAGTACCGATGTCCCGGGACAGGGAGGGGGGACTGAAGCTTTCTTT
d_gene: TRBD2; v_gene: TRBV9; abundance: NA; j_gene: TRBJ2-2; CDR3aa: CASSDASGANTGELFF; CDR3nt: TGTGCCAGCAGCGATGCTAGCGGCGCGAACACCGGGGAGCTGTTTTTT
d_gene: NA; v_gene: TRBV6-2/TRBV6-3; abundance: NA; j_gene: TRBJ2-3; CDR3aa: CASSYWQGEDTQYF; CDR3nt: TGTGCCAGCAGTTACTGGCAGGGAGAAGATACGCAGTATTTT
d_gene: TRBD2; v_gene: TRBV10-3; abundance: NA; j_gene: TRBJ2-7; CDR3aa: CAISRTSGGATYEQYF; CDR3nt: TGTGCCATCAGTAGGACTAGCGGGGGAGCGACCTACGAGCAGTACTTC
d_gene: NA; v_gene: TRBV14; abundance: NA; j_gene: TRBJ2-1; CDR3aa: CASSQDSARYNEQFF; CDR3nt: TGTGCCAGCAGCCAAGATTCGGCACGCTACAATGAGCAGTTCTTC
d_gene: NA; v_gene: TRBV11-3; abundance: few; j_gene: TRBJ2-7; CDR3aa: CASSLNGNPSYEQYF; CDR3nt: TGTGCCAGCAGCTTAAACGGTAACCCTTCCTACGAGCAGTACTTC
d_gene: TRBD2; v_gene: TRBV27; abundance: NA; j_gene: TRBJ2-1; CDR3aa: CASSYSSGPEQFF; CDR3nt: TGTGCCAGCAGTTATTCTAGCGGCCCCGAGCAGTTCTTC
d_gene: NA; v_gene: TRBV7-9; abundance: few; j_gene: TRBJ1-2; CDR3aa: CASSLESFWDYGYTF; CDR3nt: TGTGCCAGCAGCTTAGAGTCCTTCTGGGACTATGGCTACACCTTC
d_gene: TRBD1; v_gene: TRBV2; abundance: NA; j_gene: TRBJ1-4; CDR3aa: CASRLTGGDEKLFF; CDR3nt: TGTGCCAGCAGATTGACAGGGGGAGATGAAAAACTGTTTTTT